This T cell receptor (beta chain) comes out of a study of OX40 agonist ivuxolimab in advanced cancers. Looking at the study overall: An agonistic anti-OX40 (CD134) antibody, ivuxolimab, was used to treat the patients.

Profiling relied on immunoSEQ multiplex PCR, and the TCRdb table lists in-frame clones only, not all of them. Seen here are tens of thousands of clones, roughly 84% observed once, and the top ten hold 0.3% to 0.4%. V gave up 1 base and J gave up 3 bases; unmatched junction bases: 2. Germline V gives CDR1 SGHVS, CDR2 FQNEAQ. The CDR3 spans 14 residues. The TCR comes from an adult with an advanced solid tumor such as melanoma, head and neck, liver or kidney cancer. The chain links TRBV7-8 to TRBJ1-2; 7 nucleotides align to TRBD1. The sample here was CD4+ or CD8+ T cells sorted from blood, taken in a trial of the OX40 agonist ivuxolimab. The CDR3, as DNA: TGTGCCAGCAGCTTAGTGGGACAGTACTATGGCTACACCTTC. It translates to CASSLVGQYYGYTF.